The 4 T cell receptor beta chains reported below all come from one sample, sequenced in a study of cytomegalovirus exposure and HLA in healthy donors. Primers for the PCR totalled 60 Vbeta and 13 Jbeta. Clones were read by immunoSEQ multiplex PCR, and TCRdb kept only the in-frame ones, dropping some. The sample contains around 150,000 clones, around four fifths of which appear only once. The sequenced sample consisted of PBMCs. The receptors stem from a boy aged 2-9 years in good health and CMV-seronegative.

The chain links TRBV2 to TRBJ1-3, with D possibly being TRBD1 (5 bases). This CDR3 has 14 residues. In germline, CDR1 is SNHLY, CDR2 FYNNEI. Trimming shortened V by 4 bases and J by 8 bases, and 15 bases separated the two germline ends. The CDR3 sequence: CASSAARVGDTIYF. The CDR3 DNA sequence: TGTGCCAGCAGTGCGGCCAGGGTTGGGGACACCATATATTTT.

The rearrangement uses TRBV11-2 and TRBJ1-6, with 9 bases aligning to TRBD1. After removal of 5 bases from V and 10 bases from J, the junction contained 6 bases not matched to a gene. The CDR3 totals 14 residues. From germline, CDR1 is SGHAT and CDR2 FQNNGV. CDR3 DNA sequence: TGTGCCAGCAGCCGGGGACAGGGAGACTCACCCCTCCACTTT. This gives the protein CASSRGQGDSPLHF.

The chain recombines TRBV6-1 with TRBJ1-1; D is perhaps TRBD1 (5 bases). Between the trimmed V and J ends, which lost 10 bases and 3 bases, there was a span of 18 bases. The germline V gene has CDR1 MNHNS and CDR2 SASEGT. The CDR3 is 14 amino acids. CDR3 DNA: TGTGCCACCTCGATGTGGGGGGGAGACACTGAAGCTTTCTTT. It specifies CATSMWGGDTEAFF.

The chain is built from TRBV27 and TRBJ2-7; TRBD2 agrees at 7 bases. The J segment lost 1 base and the V segment lost 0 bases, leaving 6 bases of the junction unmatched. The CDR3 consists of 16 residues. The germline V gene has CDR1 MNHEY and CDR2 SMNVEV (reference sequence). The CDR3: CASSLSAGALSYEQYF. The DNA for the CDR3 is TGTGCCAGCAGTTTATCGGCGGGAGCTCTATCCTACGAGCAGTACTTC.